Below, one T cell receptor (beta chain) is given with its context. Its matching antigen is unknown. TCRdb's table, derived via immunoSEQ multiplex PCR, lists solely in-frame clones and lacks some. The data contain about 92,000 clones, approximately 91% of them seen just once; the ten biggest clones take up approximately 8.3%. The data were obtained in a study of T cell responses to AZD1222 COVID-19 vaccine. Points from the study as a whole: Along spike, vaccine-associated CD4 TCRs were found throughout, with dominance at 160-218 and 743-854.

The receptor comes from an adult in good health. This specimen consisted of peripheral blood, obtained on day 0 of AZD1222 vaccination.

The CDR3 bases are TGTGCCAGCAGCCATGACCCTCGGGACTATGGCTACACCTTC. Protein: CASSHDPRDYGYTF. The chain recombines TRBV7-2 with TRBJ1-2; D unresolved. V shed 5 bases and J shed 3 bases, with 13 bases lying between them. The germline gives CDR1 SGHTA, CDR2 FQGNSA. The CDR3 spans 14 residues.